This T cell receptor (beta chain) was captured in a study of CD8+ T cells in alopecia areata. Points on this clone: The target antigen is unknown.

The CDR3 loop spans 14 amino acids. V gave up 2 bases and J gave up 5 bases; unmatched junction bases: 5. CDR1 KGHSH and CDR2 LQKENI come from the germline V gene. RNA, once extracted, was reverse transcribed into cDNA for use as the sequencing template. Repertoires were generated with immunoSEQ multiplex PCR, while TCRdb's copy carries only in-frame clones and drops some. The sample lists 150,000 to 200,000 clones, just under 60% occurring once. Study outcomes and limitations: Lesional scalp exceeded normal scalp in clonality, especially in alopecia totalis/universalis. TCRs were shared less clearly across patients than in mice, possibly for HLA-related reasons.

Peripheral blood and lesional scalp punch biopsies were taken from alopecia areata patients. The sequences come from CD4+ T cells sorted from blood, collected at week 0. The receptor was isolated from a human donor with alopecia areata. The chain links TRBV18 to TRBJ1-1, with 7 nucleotides matching TRBD1. The CDR3 region is CASSPRGRGTEAFF. The CDR3 DNA reads as TGTGCCAGCTCACCAAGGGGGCGGGGTACTGAAGCTTTCTTT. The whole variable domain, remainder taken from reference TRBV18 and TRBJ1-1, is NAGVMQNPRHLVRRRGQEARLRCSPMKGHSHVYWYRQLPEEGLKFMVYLQKENIIDESGMPKERFSAEFPKEGPSILRIQQVVRGDSAAYFCASSPRGRGTEAFFGQGTRLTVV.